This T cell receptor beta chain was recovered during a study of blood T cells in healthy people across ages. Total RNA extraction produced at least 5 micrograms (per sample) for the study. Germline CDR1 is MRHNA and CDR2 is SNTAGT. The CDR3 spans 23 residues. Deletions cut 6 bases from V and 2 bases from J, with 38 bases between. Using a J-beta primer mix together with a sample-barcoded 5' primer, a second PCR was run for roughly 6 to 12 cycles. Per sample, CDR3-containing paired-end reads numbered at least 2.5 million. MiXCR, applied by TCRdb to the 5' RACE reads, yields one record per CDR3 protein. Of about 1,000,000 distinct CDR3 sequences in the sample, roughly 45% were seen once. A remark on this clonotype: Its antigen is unidentified.

Study findings and constraints: In older individuals, TCR beta diversity per million T cells was lower, falling roughly linearly with age. Long-lived and aged donors differed, with more naive CD4+ cells and higher diversity in the long-lived.

V is TRBV6-4 and J is TRBJ1-5; D gene uncertain. The specimen sequenced was blood. This receptor was identified in a woman aged 60-70 years in good health. The CDR3 DNA reads as TGTGCCAGCAGGATCGCCGCGACTTATTTCAAGGATCGGTCCCTAGCTGGCAATCAGCCCCAGCATTTT. Amino acid sequence: CASRIAATYFKDRSLAGNQPQHF.